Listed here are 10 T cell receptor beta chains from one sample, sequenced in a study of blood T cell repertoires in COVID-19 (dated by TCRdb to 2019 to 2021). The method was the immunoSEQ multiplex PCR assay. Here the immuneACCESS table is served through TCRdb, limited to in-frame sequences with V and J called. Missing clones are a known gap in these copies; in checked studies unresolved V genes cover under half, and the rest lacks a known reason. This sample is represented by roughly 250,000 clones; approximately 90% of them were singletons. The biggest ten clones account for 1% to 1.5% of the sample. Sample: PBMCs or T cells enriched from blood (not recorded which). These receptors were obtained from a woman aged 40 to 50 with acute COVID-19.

In nucleotides, the CDR3 is TGTGCCAATGCTGGGCCTAGCGGGAGGACAGATACGCAGTATTTT. Amino acid sequence: CANAGPSGRTDTQYF. The genes are TRBV7-9 and TRBJ2-3; 11 bases line up with TRBD2. This CDR3 spans 15 amino acids. The V gene end was trimmed by 10 bases and the J gene end by 3 bases; junction bases not matched to a gene: 9. The germline CDR1 and CDR2 sequences are SEHNR and FQNEAQ (reference sequence).

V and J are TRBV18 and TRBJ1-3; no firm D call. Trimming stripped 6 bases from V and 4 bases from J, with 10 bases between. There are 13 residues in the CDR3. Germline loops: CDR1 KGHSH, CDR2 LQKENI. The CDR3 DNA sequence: TGTGCCAGCTCCACCGAGGCCGGAAACACCATATATTTT. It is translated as CASSTEAGNTIYF.

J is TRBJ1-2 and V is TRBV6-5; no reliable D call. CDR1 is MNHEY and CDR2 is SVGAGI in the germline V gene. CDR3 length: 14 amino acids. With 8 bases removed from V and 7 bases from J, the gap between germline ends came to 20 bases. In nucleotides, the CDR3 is TGTGCCAGCTCTGTTAGTAGGCAGGCCGGTGGCTACACCTTC. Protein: CASSVSRQAGGYTF.

CDR3 loop: CASSFRTGSSPLHF. The CDR3 bases are TGTGCCAGCAGCTTCCGGACGGGAAGTTCACCCCTCCACTTT. The chain carries TRBV13 and TRBJ1-6; D is unclear. V was pared by 3 bases and J by 9 bases, with 12 bases between. The CDR3 has 14 amino acids. Germline CDR1 reads PRHDT; CDR2 reads FYEKMQ (reference sequence). The full variable domain, with the rest looked up from reference TRBV13 and TRBJ1-6, is AAGVIQSPRHLIKEKRETATLKCYPIPRHDTVYWYQQGPGQDPQFLISFYEKMQSDKGSIPDRFSAQQFSDYHSELNMSSLELGDSALYFCASSFRTGSSPLHFGNGTRLTVT.

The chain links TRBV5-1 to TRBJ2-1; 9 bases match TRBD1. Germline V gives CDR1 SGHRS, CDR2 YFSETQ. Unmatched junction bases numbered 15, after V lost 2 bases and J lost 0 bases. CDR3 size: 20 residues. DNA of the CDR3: TGCGCCAGCAGCTTCTACGGGACAGGGATACCAAGACGCTCCTACAATGAGCAGTTCTTC. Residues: CASSFYGTGIPRRSYNEQFF.

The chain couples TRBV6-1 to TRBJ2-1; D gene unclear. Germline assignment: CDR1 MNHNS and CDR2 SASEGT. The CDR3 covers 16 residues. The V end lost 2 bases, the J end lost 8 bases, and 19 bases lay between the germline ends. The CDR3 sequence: CASSEPGPPLPDEQFF. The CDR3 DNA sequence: TGTGCCAGCAGTGAACCTGGGCCGCCCTTACCCGATGAGCAGTTCTTC.

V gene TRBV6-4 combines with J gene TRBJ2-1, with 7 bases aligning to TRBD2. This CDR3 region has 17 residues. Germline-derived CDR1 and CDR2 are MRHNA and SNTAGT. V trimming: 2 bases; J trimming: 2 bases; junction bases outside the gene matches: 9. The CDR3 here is CASSDPPWLAAYNEQFF. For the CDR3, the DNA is TGTGCCAGCAGTGACCCGCCTTGGCTAGCGGCCTACAATGAGCAGTTCTTC.

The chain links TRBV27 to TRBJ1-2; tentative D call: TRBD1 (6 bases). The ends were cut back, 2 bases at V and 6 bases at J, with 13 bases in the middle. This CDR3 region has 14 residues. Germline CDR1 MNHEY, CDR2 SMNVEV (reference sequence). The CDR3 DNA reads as TGTGCCAGCAGTTTAGTGGCGGGGGCAGATGGCTACACCTTC. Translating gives CASSLVAGADGYTF.

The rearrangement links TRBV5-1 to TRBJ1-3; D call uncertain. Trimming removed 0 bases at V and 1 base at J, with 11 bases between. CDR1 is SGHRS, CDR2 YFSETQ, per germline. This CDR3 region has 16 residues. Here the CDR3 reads CASSLAGSVSGNTIYF. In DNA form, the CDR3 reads TGCGCCAGCAGCTTGGCCGGGTCAGTATCTGGAAACACCATATATTTT.

DNA for the CDR3: TGTGCCAGCAGCCAGGGGGCTCAGCCCCAGCATTTT. It specifies CASSQGAQPQHF. The chain is built from TRBV5-6 and TRBJ1-5, with 8 bases lining up with TRBD1. The CDR3 loop spans 12 amino acids. In germline, CDR1 is SGHDT, CDR2 YYEEEE. J lost 6 bases, V lost 4 bases, and 0 bases had no gene match.